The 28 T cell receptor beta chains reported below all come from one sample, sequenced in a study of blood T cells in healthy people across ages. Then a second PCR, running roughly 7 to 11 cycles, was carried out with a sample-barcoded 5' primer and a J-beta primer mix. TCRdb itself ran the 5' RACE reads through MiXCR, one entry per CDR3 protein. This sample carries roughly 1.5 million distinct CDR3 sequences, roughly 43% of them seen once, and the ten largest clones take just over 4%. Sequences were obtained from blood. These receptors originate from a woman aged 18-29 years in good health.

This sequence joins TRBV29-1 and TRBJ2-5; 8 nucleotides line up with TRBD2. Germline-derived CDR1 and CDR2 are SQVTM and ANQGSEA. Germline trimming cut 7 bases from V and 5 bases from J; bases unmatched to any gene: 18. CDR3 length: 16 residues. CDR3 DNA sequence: TGCAGCGCGACCCACAGACTAGCGCTCGGGAGGGAGACCCAGTACTTC. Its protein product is CSATHRLALGRETQYF.

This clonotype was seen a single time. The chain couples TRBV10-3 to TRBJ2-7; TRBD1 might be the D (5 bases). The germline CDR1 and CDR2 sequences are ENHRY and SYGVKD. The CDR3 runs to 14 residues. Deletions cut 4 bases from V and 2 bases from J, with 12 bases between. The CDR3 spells CAISVGPSAYEQYF. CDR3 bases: TGTGCCATCAGTGTGGGGCCATCAGCCTACGAGCAGTACTTC.

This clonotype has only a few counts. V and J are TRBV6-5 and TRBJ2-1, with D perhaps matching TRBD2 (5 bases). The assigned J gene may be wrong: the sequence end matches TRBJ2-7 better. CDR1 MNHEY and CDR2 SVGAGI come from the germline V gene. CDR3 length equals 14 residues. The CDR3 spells CASSYRDTYNEQYF. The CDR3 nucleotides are TGTGCCAGCAGTTACCGGGATACCTACAATGAGCAGTACTTC.

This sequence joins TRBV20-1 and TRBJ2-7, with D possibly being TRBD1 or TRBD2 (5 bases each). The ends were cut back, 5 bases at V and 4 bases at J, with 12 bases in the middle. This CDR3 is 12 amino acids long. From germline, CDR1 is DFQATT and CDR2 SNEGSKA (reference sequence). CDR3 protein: CSAGRDGYEQYF. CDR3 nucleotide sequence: TGCAGTGCTGGCCGGGACGGTTACGAGCAGTACTTC.

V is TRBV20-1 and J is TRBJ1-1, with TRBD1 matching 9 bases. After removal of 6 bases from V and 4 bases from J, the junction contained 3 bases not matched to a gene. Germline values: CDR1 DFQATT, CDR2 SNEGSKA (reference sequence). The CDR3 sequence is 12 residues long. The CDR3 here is CSAETGGTEAFF. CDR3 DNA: TGCAGTGCAGAGACAGGGGGCACTGAAGCTTTCTTT.

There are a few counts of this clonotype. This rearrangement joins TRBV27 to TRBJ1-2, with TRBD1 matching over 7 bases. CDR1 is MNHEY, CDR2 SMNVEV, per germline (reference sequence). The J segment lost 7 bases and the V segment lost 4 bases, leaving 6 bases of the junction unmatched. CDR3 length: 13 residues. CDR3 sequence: CASSSTGRLGYTF. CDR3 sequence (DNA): TGTGCCAGCAGTTCGACAGGGAGGCTTGGCTACACCTTC.

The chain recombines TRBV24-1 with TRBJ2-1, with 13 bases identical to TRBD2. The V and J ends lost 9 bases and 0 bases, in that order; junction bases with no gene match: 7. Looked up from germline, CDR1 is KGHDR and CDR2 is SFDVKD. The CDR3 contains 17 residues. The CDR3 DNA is TGTGCCACCCAGGGACTAGCGGGAACGAGCTCCTACAATGAGCAGTTCTTC. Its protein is CATQGLAGTSSYNEQFF.

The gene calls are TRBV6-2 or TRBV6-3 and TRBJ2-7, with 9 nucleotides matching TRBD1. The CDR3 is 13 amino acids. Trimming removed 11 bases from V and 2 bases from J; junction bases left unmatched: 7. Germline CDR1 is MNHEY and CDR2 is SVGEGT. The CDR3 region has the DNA TGTGCCGCCCGGACAGGGGTTCCCTACGAGCAGTACTTC. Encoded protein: CAARTGVPYEQYF.

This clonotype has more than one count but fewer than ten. Written as DNA, the CDR3 is TGTGCCAGCAGCTTAGTAGGTCCTTATGGCTACACCTTC. Amino acids: CASSLVGPYGYTF. The chain is built from TRBV7-9 and TRBJ1-2; D unclear. The germline V gene has CDR1 SEHNR and CDR2 FQNEAQ (reference sequence). The length of the CDR3 is 13 residues. The germline V and J ends were trimmed by 1 base and 5 bases, with 8 bases remaining between them.

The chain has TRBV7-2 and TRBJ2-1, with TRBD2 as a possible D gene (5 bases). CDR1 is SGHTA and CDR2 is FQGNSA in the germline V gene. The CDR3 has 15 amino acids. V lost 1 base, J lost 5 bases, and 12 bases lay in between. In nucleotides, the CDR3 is TGTGCCAGCAGCTTAGTAGAGGGATCTAACAATGAGCAGTTCTTC. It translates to CASSLVEGSNNEQFF.

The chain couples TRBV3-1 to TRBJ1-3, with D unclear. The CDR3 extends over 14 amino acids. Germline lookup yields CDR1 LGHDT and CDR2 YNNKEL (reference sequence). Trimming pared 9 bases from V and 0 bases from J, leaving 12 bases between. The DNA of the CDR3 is TGTGCCAGTTCTAGAAGAGGCTCTGGAAACACCATATATTTT. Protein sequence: CASSRRGSGNTIYF.

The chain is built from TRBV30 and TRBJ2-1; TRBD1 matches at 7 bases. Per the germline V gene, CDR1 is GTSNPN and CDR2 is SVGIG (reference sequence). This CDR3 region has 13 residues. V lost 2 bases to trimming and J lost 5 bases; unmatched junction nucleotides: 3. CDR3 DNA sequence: TGTGCCTGGAGTATGGGACAGAACAATGAGCAGTTCTTC. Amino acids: CAWSMGQNNEQFF.

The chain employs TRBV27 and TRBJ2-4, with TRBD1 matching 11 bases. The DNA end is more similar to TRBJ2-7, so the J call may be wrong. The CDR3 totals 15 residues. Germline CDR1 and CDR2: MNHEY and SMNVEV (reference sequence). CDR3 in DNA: TGTGCCACCCTCTCCGGACAGGGGGCTTCTCGCGAGCAGTACTTC. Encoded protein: CATLSGQGASREQYF.

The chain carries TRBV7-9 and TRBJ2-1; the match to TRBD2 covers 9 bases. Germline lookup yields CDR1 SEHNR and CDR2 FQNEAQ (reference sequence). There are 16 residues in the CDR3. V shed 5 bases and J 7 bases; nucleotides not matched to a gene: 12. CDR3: CASSPPGVAGANEQFF. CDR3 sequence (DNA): TGTGCCAGCAGCCCCCCCGGGGTAGCGGGAGCGAATGAGCAGTTCTTC. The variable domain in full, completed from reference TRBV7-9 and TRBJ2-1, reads DTGVSQNPRHKITKRGQNVTFRCDPISEHNRLYWYRQTLGQGPEFLTYFQNEAQLEKSRLLSDRFSAERPKGSFSTLEIQRTEQGDSAMYLCASSPPGVAGANEQFFGPGTRLTVL.

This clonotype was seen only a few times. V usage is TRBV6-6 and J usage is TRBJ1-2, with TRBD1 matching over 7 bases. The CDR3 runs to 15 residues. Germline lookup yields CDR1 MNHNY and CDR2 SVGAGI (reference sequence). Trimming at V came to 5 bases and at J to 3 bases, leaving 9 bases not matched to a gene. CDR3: CASSQRGLGDYGYTF. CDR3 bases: TGTGCCAGCAGTCAAAGGGGGCTTGGGGACTATGGCTACACCTTC.

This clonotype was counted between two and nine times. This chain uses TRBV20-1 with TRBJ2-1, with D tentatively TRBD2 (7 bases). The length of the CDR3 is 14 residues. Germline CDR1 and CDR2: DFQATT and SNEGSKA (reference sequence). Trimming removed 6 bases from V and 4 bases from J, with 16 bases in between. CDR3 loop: CSAPWGGPYNEQFF. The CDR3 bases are TGCAGTGCCCCATGGGGGGGGCCTTACAATGAGCAGTTCTTC.

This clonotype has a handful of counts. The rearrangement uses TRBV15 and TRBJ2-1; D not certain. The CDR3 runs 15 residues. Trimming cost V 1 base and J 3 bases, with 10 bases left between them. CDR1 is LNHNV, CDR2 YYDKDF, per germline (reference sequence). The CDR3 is CATSRAATGYNEQFF. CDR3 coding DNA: TGTGCCACCAGCAGAGCCGCGACGGGCTACAATGAGCAGTTCTTC. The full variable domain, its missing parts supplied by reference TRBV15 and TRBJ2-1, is DAMVIQNPRYQVTQFGKPVTLSCSQTLNHNVMYWYQQKSSQAPKLLFHYYDKDFNNEADTPDNFQSRRPNTSFCFLDIRSPGLGDTAMYLCATSRAATGYNEQFFGPGTRLTVL.

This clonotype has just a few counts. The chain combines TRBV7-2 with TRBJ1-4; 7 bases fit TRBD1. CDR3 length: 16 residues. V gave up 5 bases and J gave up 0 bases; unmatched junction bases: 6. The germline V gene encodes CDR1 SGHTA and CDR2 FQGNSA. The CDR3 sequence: CASSANTGATNEKLFF. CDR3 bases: TGTGCCAGCAGCGCCAACACAGGGGCAACTAATGAAAAACTGTTTTTT.

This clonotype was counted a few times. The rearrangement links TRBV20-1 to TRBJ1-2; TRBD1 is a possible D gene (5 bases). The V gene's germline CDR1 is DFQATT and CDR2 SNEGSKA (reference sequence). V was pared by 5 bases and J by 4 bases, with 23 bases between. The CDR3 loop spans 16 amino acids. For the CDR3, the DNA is TGCAGTGCTCGCTGGAGAGGCCCTACAGGAAGCTATGGCTACACCTTC. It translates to CSARWRGPTGSYGYTF.

The CDR3 region has the DNA TGTGCCAGCAGCCTAGCACCGGGACTAGCGGATCATTTGGAGCAGTTCTTC. Residues: CASSLAPGLADHLEQFF. This chain joins TRBV6-2 or TRBV6-3 and TRBJ2-1, with TRBD2 matching over 11 bases. The CDR3 loop spans 17 amino acids. V shed 6 bases, J shed 10 bases, and the junction held 17 bases outside the gene matches. Germline V lookup: CDR1 MNHEY, CDR2 SVGEGT.

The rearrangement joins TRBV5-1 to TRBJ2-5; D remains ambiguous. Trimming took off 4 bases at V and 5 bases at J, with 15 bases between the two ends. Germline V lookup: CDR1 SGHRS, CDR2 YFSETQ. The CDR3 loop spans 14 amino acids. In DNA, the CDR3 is TGCGCCAGCAGCCCCCGCGCAGGTTTGGAGACCCAGTACTTC. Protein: CASSPRAGLETQYF.

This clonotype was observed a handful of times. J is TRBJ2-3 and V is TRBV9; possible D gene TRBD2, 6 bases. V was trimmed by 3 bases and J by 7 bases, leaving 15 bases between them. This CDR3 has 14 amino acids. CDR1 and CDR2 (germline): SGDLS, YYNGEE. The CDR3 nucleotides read TGTGCCAGCAGCGCCCCTGGGGCGGGAAATACGCAGTATTTT. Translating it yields CASSAPGAGNTQYF. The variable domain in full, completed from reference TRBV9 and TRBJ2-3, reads DSGVTQTPKHLITATGQRVTLRCSPRSGDLSVYWYQQSLDQGLQFLIQYYNGEERAKGNILERFSAQQFPDLHSELNLSSLELGDSALYFCASSAPGAGNTQYFGPGTRLTVL.

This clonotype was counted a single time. CDR3 nucleotide sequence: TGTGCCAGCAAGACTAGCGGGAGTTACCATGAGCAGTACTTC. Protein: CASKTSGSYHEQYF. The rearrangement uses TRBV2 and TRBJ2-5; 12 bases line up with TRBD2. Germline V gives CDR1 SNHLY, CDR2 FYNNEI. The CDR3 extends over 14 amino acids. Unmatched junction bases numbered 11, after V lost 7 bases and J lost 11 bases.

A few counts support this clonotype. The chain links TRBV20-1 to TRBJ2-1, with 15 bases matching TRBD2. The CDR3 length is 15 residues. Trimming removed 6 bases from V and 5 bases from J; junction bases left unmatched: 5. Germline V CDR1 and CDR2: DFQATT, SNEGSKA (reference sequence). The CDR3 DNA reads TGCAGTGCGGCCGGACTAGCGGGGGGGAACAATGAGCAGTTCTTC. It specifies CSAAGLAGGNNEQFF.

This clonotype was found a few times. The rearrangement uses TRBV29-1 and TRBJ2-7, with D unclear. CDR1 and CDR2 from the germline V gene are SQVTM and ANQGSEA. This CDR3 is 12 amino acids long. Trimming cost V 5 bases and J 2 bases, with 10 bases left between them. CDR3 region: CSVLRPPYEQYF. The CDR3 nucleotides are TGCAGCGTTCTCCGTCCCCCCTACGAGCAGTACTTC.

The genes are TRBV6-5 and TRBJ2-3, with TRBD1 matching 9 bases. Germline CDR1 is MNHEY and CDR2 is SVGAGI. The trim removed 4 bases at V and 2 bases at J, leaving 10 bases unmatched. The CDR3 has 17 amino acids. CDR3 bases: TGTGCCAGCAGTTCAACCGGGACAGGGAGTTTCACAGATACGCAGTATTTT. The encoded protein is CASSSTGTGSFTDTQYF.

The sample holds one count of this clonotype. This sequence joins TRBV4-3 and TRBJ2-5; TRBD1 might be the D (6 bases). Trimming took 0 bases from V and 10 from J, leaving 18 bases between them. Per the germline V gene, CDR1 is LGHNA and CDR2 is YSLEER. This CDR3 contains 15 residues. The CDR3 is CASSQDVDPTGYQYF. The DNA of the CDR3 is TGCGCCAGCAGCCAAGACGTCGATCCCACAGGGTACCAGTACTTC.

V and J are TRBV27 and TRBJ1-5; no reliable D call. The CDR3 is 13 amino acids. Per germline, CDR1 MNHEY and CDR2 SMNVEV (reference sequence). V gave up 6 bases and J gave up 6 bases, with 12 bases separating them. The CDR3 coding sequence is TGTGCCAGCAGACCCTATCAAGCTCAGCCCCAGCATTTT. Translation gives CASRPYQAQPQHF.